What follows describes a single T cell receptor (beta chain). The antigen remains undetermined. These data originate in a study of cytomegalovirus exposure and HLA in healthy donors. Study-level points and caveats: Most likely, a cluster of highly shared sequence variants arose as a sequencing artifact.

Primers included in the PCR were 60 Vbeta and 13 Jbeta primers. Clones were sequenced by immunoSEQ multiplex PCR, and TCRdb holds only the in-frame ones, with some missing. Here the sample spans approximately 170,000 clones, about four fifths being singletons. The CDR3 is made up of 14 amino acids. The V gene's germline CDR1 is GTSNPN and CDR2 SVGIG (reference sequence). The ends were cut back, 1 base at V and 6 bases at J, with 15 bases in the middle. The TCR comes from a woman aged 18-35 years in good health and CMV-seronegative. The chain couples TRBV30 to TRBJ1-2, with a tentative D call TRBD1 (5 bases). The sequenced material came from PBMCs. CDR3 bases: TGTGCCTGGAGTGGGGGCAGGGTCGGAGATGGCTACACCTTC. It yields the protein CAWSGGRVGDGYTF.